This T cell receptor (beta chain) emerged from a study of T cell changes during pregnancy in multiple sclerosis. Using immunoSEQ multiplex PCR, the repertoire was profiled, and TCRdb retains in-frame clones only, with some absent. Found here are roughly 93,000 clones, about 91% of them singletons; the top ten hold 2% to 3%. This clone has more than one count but fewer than ten. V shed 7 bases and J 9 bases; nucleotides not matched to a gene: 7. In germline, CDR1 is LNHDA, CDR2 SQIVND (reference sequence). The CDR3 runs to 12 residues. The sequencing here drew on peripheral blood, taken after pregnancy. This receptor was identified in a female donor in good health, enrolled as a control in a pregnancy study. V is TRBV19 and J is TRBJ1-1; TRBD1 aligns across 8 bases. The CDR3 DNA reads TGTGCCAGTACCCGACAGGGGAACCAAGCTTTCTTT. Translating gives CASTRQGNQAFF.